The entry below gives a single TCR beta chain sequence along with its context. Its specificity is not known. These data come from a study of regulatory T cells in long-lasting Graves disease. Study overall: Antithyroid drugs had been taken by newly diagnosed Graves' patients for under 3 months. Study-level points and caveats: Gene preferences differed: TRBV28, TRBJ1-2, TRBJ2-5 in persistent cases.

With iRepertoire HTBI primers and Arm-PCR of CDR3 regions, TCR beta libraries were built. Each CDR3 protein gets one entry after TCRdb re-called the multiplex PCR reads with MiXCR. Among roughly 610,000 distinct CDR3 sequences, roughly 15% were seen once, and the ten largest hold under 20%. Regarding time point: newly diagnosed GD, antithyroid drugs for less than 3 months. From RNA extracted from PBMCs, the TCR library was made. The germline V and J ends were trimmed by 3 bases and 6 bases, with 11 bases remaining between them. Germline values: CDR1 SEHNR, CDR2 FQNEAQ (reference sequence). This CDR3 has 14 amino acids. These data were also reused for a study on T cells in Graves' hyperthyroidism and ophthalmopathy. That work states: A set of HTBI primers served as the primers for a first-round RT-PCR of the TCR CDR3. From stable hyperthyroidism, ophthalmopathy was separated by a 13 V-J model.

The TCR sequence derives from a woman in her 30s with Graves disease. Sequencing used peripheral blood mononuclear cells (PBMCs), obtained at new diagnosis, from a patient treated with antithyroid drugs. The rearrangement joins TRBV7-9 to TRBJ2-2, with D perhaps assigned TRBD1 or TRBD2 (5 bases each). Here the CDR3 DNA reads TGTGCCAGCAGCTTGAGGGGCGCCGCCGGGGAGCTGTTTTTT. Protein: CASSLRGAAGELFF.